This entry is about one T cell receptor (beta chain). This entry belongs to a study of technical replicates of blood from a few donors. Clones were sequenced by immunoSEQ multiplex PCR, and TCRdb holds only the in-frame ones, with some missing. The sample records tens of thousands of clones, more than 75% being singletons. In germline, CDR1 is LNHDA, CDR2 SQIVND (reference sequence). The ends lost 5 bases at V and 2 bases at J; junction bases unmatched: 4. The CDR3 contains 15 residues. The gene calls are TRBV19 and TRBJ2-2; 8 positions agree with TRBD1. The sequencing input was PBMCs. The TCR sequence derives from a human donor in good health. Some clones in this sample may be carry-over from other donors' samples. The CDR3 loop reads CASSGDRRNTGELFF. The CDR3 coding sequence is TGTGCCAGTAGTGGGGACAGGAGAAACACCGGGGAGCTGTTTTTT.